What follows is one T cell receptor (beta chain) and its context. This entry is derived from a study of technical replicates of blood from a few donors. Sequencing was performed with immunoSEQ multiplex PCR; in TCRdb, only in-frame clones are kept and a portion is missing. The sample includes 81,000 or so clones, 96% of them seen just once. The sequencing input was T cells isolated from PBMCs. This TCR derives from a human donor in good health.

The CDR3 nucleotides read TGCGCCAGCAGCTACCAGGGGGCGGATAATCAGCCCCAGCATTTT. Translating gives CASSYQGADNQPQHF. The chain recombines TRBV5-1 with TRBJ1-5, with 8 bases aligning to TRBD1. V was pared by 3 bases and J by 4 bases, with 6 bases of the junction left unmatched. CDR3 length: 15 amino acids. The germline gives CDR1 SGHRS, CDR2 YFSETQ.